The 31 T cell receptor beta chains given below trace back to one sample, sequenced in a study of T cells after yellow fever vaccination. Each CDR3 protein is one row after TCRdb ran MiXCR on the 5' RACE reads. The data hold about 120,000 distinct CDR3 sequences, with 5.5% to 8% observed a single time. The sequencing here drew on CD4+ T cells sorted from PBMCs, taken about 41 days after the first yellow fever vaccination. Receptors were obtained from a man between 18 and 29 years old who received the YFV17D yellow fever vaccine.

This sequence joins TRBV5-5 and TRBJ1-1; TRBD1 might be the D (5 bases). V dropped 2 bases and J dropped 0 bases, with 20 bases sitting between them. The CDR3 loop spans 18 amino acids. The germline V gene has CDR1 SGHKS and CDR2 YYEKEE (reference sequence). The CDR3 DNA reads TGTGCCAGCAGCTTCAGTGAGGGTTGGGGCGTCATGAACACTGAAGCTTTCTTT. Protein: CASSFSEGWGVMNTEAFF.

This clonotype was counted at least ten times. The genes are TRBV7-3 and TRBJ2-1; 9 bases align to TRBD2. The length of the CDR3 is 16 residues. Germline V gives CDR1 SGHTA, CDR2 FQGTGA. With V trimmed by 1 base and J by 8 bases, 9 bases remained unmatched. The CDR3 protein is CASSLSWTSEGDEQFF. Here the CDR3 DNA reads TGTGCCAGCAGCTTAAGTTGGACTAGCGAGGGAGATGAGCAGTTCTTC.

This clonotype was detected many times. The CDR3 loop is CASSLRPNEQFF. The CDR3 DNA follows: TGTGCCAGCAGCTTGAGGCCCAATGAGCAGTTCTTC. The chain couples TRBV5-4 to TRBJ2-1; no clear D gene. Germline loops: CDR1 SGHNT, CDR2 YYREEE (reference sequence). The CDR3 extends over 12 amino acids. The V gene lost 1 base and the J gene lost 6 bases, with 5 bases spanning the gap.

This clonotype was recorded at least ten times. The V call is TRBV7-8, the J call TRBJ1-1; the D gene is possibly TRBD1 (5 bases). V lost 4 bases and J lost 3, with 15 bases in between. This CDR3 comprises 15 residues. Looked up from germline, CDR1 is SGHVS and CDR2 is FQNEAQ. CDR3 region: CASSSPQVPYTEAFF. CDR3 in DNA: TGTGCCAGCAGCTCCCCACAGGTACCGTACACTGAAGCTTTCTTT. Full variable domain (rest looked up from reference TRBV7-8 and TRBJ1-1): GAGVSQSPRYKVAKRGQDVALRCDPISGHVSLFWYQQALGQGPEFLTYFQNEAQLDKSGLPSDRFFAERPEGSVSTLKIQRTQQEDSAVYLCASSSPQVPYTEAFFGQGTRLTVV.

This clonotype has a count of ten or more. The rearrangement uses TRBV20-1 and TRBJ2-3; 7 nucleotides line up with TRBD2. V lost 4 bases, J lost 2 bases, and 6 bases stayed unmatched. CDR1 and CDR2 from the germline V gene are DFQATT and SNEGSKA (reference sequence). CDR3 length: 14 amino acids. CDR3 in DNA: TGCAGTGCTAAGCGGGGCACCCCCACAGATACGCAGTATTTT. Translating gives CSAKRGTPTDTQYF.

In this sample, this clonotype turned up many times. The V gene is TRBV5-1, the J gene TRBJ2-2; D perhaps matches TRBD2 (6 bases). Germline V gene lookup returns CDR1 SGHRS and CDR2 YFSETQ. V lost 6 bases, J lost 5 bases, and 17 bases lay in between. This CDR3 has 15 residues. CDR3 loop: CASKSQGGATGELFF. As DNA, the CDR3 is TGCGCCAGCAAGTCGCAGGGCGGGGCAACCGGGGAGCTGTTTTTT.

This clonotype was found many times. The rearrangement links TRBV12-3 or TRBV12-4 to TRBJ2-7; 8 nucleotides align to TRBD1. The CDR3 covers 13 residues. V trimming: 6 bases; J trimming: 3 bases; junction bases outside the gene matches: 4. The CDR3 here is CASSWTGYYEQYV. CDR3 nucleotides: TGTGCCAGCAGCTGGACAGGGTACTACGAGCAGTACGTC.

The table lists this clonotype with many counts. The chain combines TRBV11-1 with TRBJ1-1, with D perhaps matching TRBD1 (5 bases). V was cut by 5 bases and J by 0 bases, with 22 bases left in between. The germline gives CDR1 SGHAT, CDR2 FQDESV (reference sequence). CDR3 length: 18 residues. The CDR3, as DNA: TGTGCCAGCAGCCTTCAGCTTGACAGATATTACATGAACACTGAAGCTTTCTTT. This translates into CASSLQLDRYYMNTEAFF.

This clonotype was recorded many times. The rearrangement links TRBV20-1 to TRBJ2-5, with D perhaps being TRBD1 or TRBD2 (5 bases each). The CDR3 runs 13 residues. Trimming pared 6 bases from V and 2 bases from J, leaving 13 bases between. Looked up from germline, CDR1 is DFQATT and CDR2 is SNEGSKA (reference sequence). The CDR3 reads CSASRDGQETQYF. CDR3 sequence (DNA): TGCAGTGCGAGCCGGGACGGGCAAGAGACCCAGTACTTC.

This clonotype was detected many times. The chain has TRBV6-5 and TRBJ2-3; D possibly corresponds to TRBD1 (6 bases). Germline V lookup: CDR1 MNHEY, CDR2 SVGAGI. The CDR3 runs 14 residues. V lost 5 bases and J lost 1, with 10 bases in between. CDR3 in amino acids: CASSLRTGTDTQYF. In DNA form, the CDR3 reads TGTGCCAGCAGTCTACGGACAGGCACAGATACGCAGTATTTT.

The J gene is TRBJ1-2, the V gene TRBV5-4; D is ambiguous. The length of the CDR3 is 15 residues. Germline CDR1 reads SGHNT; CDR2 reads YYREEE (reference sequence). V lost 0 bases to trimming and J lost 1 base, with 10 bases between them. The DNA for the CDR3 is TGTGCCAGCAGCTTGGAAGGACTTTTTAACTATGGCTACACCTTC. Its translation is CASSLEGLFNYGYTF.

This clonotype was seen repeatedly, ten times or more. This rearrangement joins TRBV7-2 to TRBJ2-1; TRBD1 is a possible D gene (6 bases). The ends were cut back, 1 base at V and 8 bases at J, with 15 bases in the middle. The CDR3 runs to 15 residues. Germline loops: CDR1 SGHTA, CDR2 FQGNSA. The CDR3 sequence is CASSLVSTGQYEQFF. DNA of the CDR3: TGTGCCAGCAGCTTAGTGAGTACGGGACAATATGAGCAGTTCTTC.

At least ten counts were recorded for this clonotype. The gene calls are TRBV11-1 and TRBJ2-7; TRBD2 is a possible D gene (5 bases). Trimming took off 0 bases at V and 6 bases at J, with 12 bases between the two ends. Germline CDR1 is SGHAT and CDR2 is FQDESV (reference sequence). The CDR3 covers 14 residues. CDR3 protein: CASSLALRGSEQYF. The CDR3 DNA sequence: TGTGCCAGCAGCTTAGCGCTTCGGGGATCCGAGCAGTACTTC.

This clonotype has just a few counts. This chain joins TRBV2 and TRBJ2-3; D gene uncertain. With 4 bases removed from V and 2 bases from J, the gap between germline ends came to 4 bases. Germline CDR1 is SNHLY and CDR2 is FYNNEI. The CDR3 is made up of 12 amino acids. The CDR3 spells CASSGATDTQYF. CDR3 coding DNA: TGTGCCAGCAGTGGGGCCACAGATACGCAGTATTTT. Drawing the rest from reference TRBV2 and TRBJ2-3, the complete variable domain is EPEVTQTPSHQVTQMGQEVILRCVPISNHLYFYWYRQILGQKVEFLVSFYNNEISEKSEIFDDQFSVERPDGSNFTLKIRSTKLEDSAMYFCASSGATDTQYFGPGTRLTVL.

About this clonotype: A read error is possible here, since a much larger clone lies one base away. CDR3 nucleotides: TGCGCCAGCAGCGTAATACCGGGGGGCCGGGAAAAACTGTTTTTT. It specifies CASSVIPGGREKLFF. The chain employs TRBV5-1 and TRBJ1-4; D is perhaps TRBD1 (6 bases). The V gene's germline CDR1 is SGHRS and CDR2 YFSETQ. V was cut by 4 bases and J by 8 bases, with 18 bases left in between. This CDR3 region has 15 residues.

V gene TRBV10-2 combines with J gene TRBJ2-1; 11 bases match TRBD1. This CDR3 contains 17 residues. With V trimmed by 2 bases and J by 0 bases, 3 bases remained unmatched. Germline lookup yields CDR1 WSHSY and CDR2 SAAADI. CDR3 coding DNA: TGCGCCAGCAGTGAGCTGGACAGGGGGCTCTCCTACAATGAGCAGTTCTTC. Encoded protein: CASSELDRGLSYNEQFF.

This clonotype came up many times. The chain uses TRBV27 and TRBJ2-3, with D uncertain. The V end was cut by 4 bases, the J end by 0 bases, with 5 bases between. The CDR3 length is 13 residues. CDR1 is MNHEY, CDR2 SMNVEV, per germline (reference sequence). CDR3 in DNA: TGTGCCAGCAGTTGGTATAGCACAGATACGCAGTATTTT. Residues: CASSWYSTDTQYF.

The rearrangement uses TRBV5-4 and TRBJ2-5; 9 bases align to TRBD1. J lost 7 bases, V lost 4 bases, and 11 bases had no gene match. The germline CDR1 and CDR2 sequences are SGHNT and YYREEE (reference sequence). The CDR3 is 15 residues long. This CDR3 reads CASSPTGTGTATQYF. In DNA, the CDR3 is TGTGCCAGCAGCCCAACGGGGACAGGGACGGCGACCCAGTACTTC.

This clonotype was seen at least ten times. This chain links TRBV20-1 with TRBJ1-1, with TRBD1 matching 10 bases. This CDR3 has 14 amino acids. V gave up 6 bases and J gave up 4 bases; unmatched junction bases: 8. CDR1 is DFQATT and CDR2 is SNEGSKA in the germline V gene (reference sequence). Written as DNA, the CDR3 is TGCAGTGCGAGGACAGGGGGTACAGCCACTGAAGCTTTCTTT. Its protein product is CSARTGGTATEAFF.

This clonotype was picked up many times. The chain employs TRBV5-1 and TRBJ1-6; D perhaps matches TRBD1 (6 bases). The CDR3 loop spans 14 amino acids. V dropped 4 bases and J dropped 6 bases, with 11 bases sitting between them. Germline lookup yields CDR1 SGHRS and CDR2 YFSETQ. This CDR3 reads CASSAGQINSPLHF. CDR3 DNA: TGCGCCAGCAGCGCCGGACAGATTAATTCACCCCTCCACTTT.

This rearrangement joins TRBV10-3 to TRBJ2-7; a weak D match, TRBD2 (7 bases). The CDR3 extends over 12 amino acids. Germline loops: CDR1 ENHRY, CDR2 SYGVKD. Trimming removed 8 bases from V and 6 bases from J, with 14 bases in between. The CDR3 loop is CAIGAGEGEQYF. The CDR3 coding sequence is TGTGCCATCGGGGCAGGGGAGGGCGAGCAGTACTTC.

In this sample, this clonotype turned up many times. The CDR3 spells CASTSRGYQGTDTQYF. CDR3 sequence (DNA): TGTGCCAGCACTTCCAGGGGCTACCAGGGCACAGATACGCAGTATTTT. This chain connects TRBV6-5 to TRBJ2-3, with a tentative D call TRBD1 (6 bases). The CDR3 consists of 16 residues. Germline V lookup: CDR1 MNHEY, CDR2 SVGAGI. V was trimmed by 7 bases and J by 1 base, leaving 18 bases between them.

This clonotype was recorded a few times. This chain links TRBV14 with TRBJ1-6, with D unresolved. V was clipped by 5 bases and J by 7 bases, with 9 bases between them. This CDR3 has 13 residues. Germline CDR1 and CDR2: SGHDN and FVKESK. For the CDR3, the DNA is TGTGCCAGCAGCGCCCTTTTCAATTCACCCCTCCACTTT. Translating it yields CASSALFNSPLHF.

V gene TRBV18 combines with J gene TRBJ1-1; D is ambiguous. Trimming cost V 0 bases and J 3 bases, with 11 bases left between them. Germline V gene sequence: CDR1 KGHSH, CDR2 LQKENI. This CDR3 has 15 amino acids. This CDR3 reads CASSPPSLTDTEAFF. The CDR3 region has the DNA TGTGCCAGCTCACCACCAAGTCTGACGGACACTGAAGCTTTCTTT.

The table lists this clonotype with many counts. V is TRBV5-1 and J is TRBJ1-1; no clear D gene. Germline assignment: CDR1 SGHRS and CDR2 YFSETQ. The CDR3 is 11 amino acids. Trimming took off 6 bases at V and 5 bases at J, with 8 bases between the two ends. DNA of the CDR3: TGCGCCAGCATTGGAGTAACTGAAGCTTTCTTT. The encoded protein is CASIGVTEAFF.

The rearrangement links TRBV2 to TRBJ2-5; TRBD1 agrees at 7 bases. V lost 6 bases, J lost 1 base, and 8 bases stayed unmatched. The CDR3 spans 15 residues. Germline CDR1 and CDR2: SNHLY and FYNNEI. CDR3 DNA sequence: TGTGCCAGCAGCCCCCGGACAGGAACCCAAGAGACCCAGTACTTC. Translation: CASSPRTGTQETQYF.

This clonotype was found many times. The rearrangement links TRBV20-1 to TRBJ1-1; D is uncertain. In germline, CDR1 is DFQATT, CDR2 SNEGSKA (reference sequence). This CDR3 comprises 11 residues. V was shortened by 3 bases and J by 8 bases, with 10 bases between the two germline ends. CDR3 sequence reads: CSARLSREAFF. The DNA for the CDR3 is TGCAGTGCTAGGTTAAGTCGCGAAGCTTTCTTT.

This clonotype was picked up many times. The J gene is TRBJ2-7, the V gene TRBV5-1; D remains ambiguous. CDR1 and CDR2 (germline): SGHRS, YFSETQ. The V and J ends lost 4 bases and 0 bases respectively, with 11 bases between them. This CDR3 is built from 14 residues. CDR3 region: CASSNDWSSYEQYF. In DNA, the CDR3 is TGCGCCAGCAGCAACGACTGGAGCTCCTACGAGCAGTACTTC.

This clonotype was observed many times. V usage is TRBV5-1 and J usage is TRBJ2-5, with D possibly TRBD2 on 6 matching bases. Germline CDR1 SGHRS, CDR2 YFSETQ. The CDR3 runs 15 residues. V lost 4 bases to trimming and J lost 5 bases, with 18 bases between them. The CDR3 nucleotides are TGCGCCAGCAGCCCCCGGGGTCAAAGCGGGGAGACCCAGTACTTC. It yields the protein CASSPRGQSGETQYF.

This clonotype was found many times. CDR3 in amino acids: CSATLAGGYTDTQYF. As DNA, the CDR3 is TGCAGTGCTACACTAGCGGGGGGGTACACAGATACGCAGTATTTT. The chain couples TRBV20-1 to TRBJ2-3, with 13 bases matching TRBD2. The CDR3 runs to 15 residues. Germline values: CDR1 DFQATT, CDR2 SNEGSKA (reference sequence). The J segment lost 2 bases and the V segment lost 4 bases, leaving 3 bases of the junction unmatched.

This clonotype was seen at least ten times. The chain carries TRBV5-1 and TRBJ2-3; D remains ambiguous. The CDR3 has 14 residues. Trimming pared 2 bases from V and 2 bases from J, leaving 9 bases between. Germline values: CDR1 SGHRS, CDR2 YFSETQ. CDR3 protein: CASSLYDSTDTQYF. The DNA for the CDR3 is TGCGCCAGCAGCTTATATGATTCCACAGATACGCAGTATTTT. Full variable domain (rest looked up from reference TRBV5-1 and TRBJ2-3): KAGVTQTPRYLIKTRGQQVTLSCSPISGHRSVSWYQQTPGQGLQFLFEYFSETQRNKGNFPGRFSGRQFSNSRSEMNVSTLELGDSALYLCASSLYDSTDTQYFGPGTRLTVL.